This TCR beta chain was found in a study of CD8 T cells in ankylosing spondylitis. General observations from the study: Typical of ankylosing spondylitis blood, it appeared, was a TCR beta motif of eight highly homologous variants. CD8+ disease-linked clones were present at relatively low frequencies in blood. Clones linked to disease were reported to show significant enrichment in matched ankylosing spondylitis synovial fluid.

Each TCR beta library was made by quantitative 5'-RACE that incorporated molecular barcodes. Using its own MiXCR run on the 5' RACE reads, TCRdb lists one record per CDR3 protein. The table shows about 800,000 distinct CDR3 sequences, with about 12% occurring only once. A word on this clonotype: Its antigen is undetermined.

Trimming at V came to 6 bases and at J to 2 bases, leaving 3 bases not matched to a gene. CDR1 ENHRY and CDR2 SYGVKD come from the germline V gene. The CDR3 sequence is 13 residues long. Source material: blood, either unsorted or a sorted T cell fraction (not recorded which). This TCR came from a male donor with ankylosing spondylitis. This rearrangement joins TRBV10-3 to TRBJ2-5, with TRBD2 matching over 7 bases. The CDR3 DNA sequence: TGTGCCATCAGCGCGGGAGTTCAAGAGACCCAGTACTTC. Its protein product is CAISAGVQETQYF.